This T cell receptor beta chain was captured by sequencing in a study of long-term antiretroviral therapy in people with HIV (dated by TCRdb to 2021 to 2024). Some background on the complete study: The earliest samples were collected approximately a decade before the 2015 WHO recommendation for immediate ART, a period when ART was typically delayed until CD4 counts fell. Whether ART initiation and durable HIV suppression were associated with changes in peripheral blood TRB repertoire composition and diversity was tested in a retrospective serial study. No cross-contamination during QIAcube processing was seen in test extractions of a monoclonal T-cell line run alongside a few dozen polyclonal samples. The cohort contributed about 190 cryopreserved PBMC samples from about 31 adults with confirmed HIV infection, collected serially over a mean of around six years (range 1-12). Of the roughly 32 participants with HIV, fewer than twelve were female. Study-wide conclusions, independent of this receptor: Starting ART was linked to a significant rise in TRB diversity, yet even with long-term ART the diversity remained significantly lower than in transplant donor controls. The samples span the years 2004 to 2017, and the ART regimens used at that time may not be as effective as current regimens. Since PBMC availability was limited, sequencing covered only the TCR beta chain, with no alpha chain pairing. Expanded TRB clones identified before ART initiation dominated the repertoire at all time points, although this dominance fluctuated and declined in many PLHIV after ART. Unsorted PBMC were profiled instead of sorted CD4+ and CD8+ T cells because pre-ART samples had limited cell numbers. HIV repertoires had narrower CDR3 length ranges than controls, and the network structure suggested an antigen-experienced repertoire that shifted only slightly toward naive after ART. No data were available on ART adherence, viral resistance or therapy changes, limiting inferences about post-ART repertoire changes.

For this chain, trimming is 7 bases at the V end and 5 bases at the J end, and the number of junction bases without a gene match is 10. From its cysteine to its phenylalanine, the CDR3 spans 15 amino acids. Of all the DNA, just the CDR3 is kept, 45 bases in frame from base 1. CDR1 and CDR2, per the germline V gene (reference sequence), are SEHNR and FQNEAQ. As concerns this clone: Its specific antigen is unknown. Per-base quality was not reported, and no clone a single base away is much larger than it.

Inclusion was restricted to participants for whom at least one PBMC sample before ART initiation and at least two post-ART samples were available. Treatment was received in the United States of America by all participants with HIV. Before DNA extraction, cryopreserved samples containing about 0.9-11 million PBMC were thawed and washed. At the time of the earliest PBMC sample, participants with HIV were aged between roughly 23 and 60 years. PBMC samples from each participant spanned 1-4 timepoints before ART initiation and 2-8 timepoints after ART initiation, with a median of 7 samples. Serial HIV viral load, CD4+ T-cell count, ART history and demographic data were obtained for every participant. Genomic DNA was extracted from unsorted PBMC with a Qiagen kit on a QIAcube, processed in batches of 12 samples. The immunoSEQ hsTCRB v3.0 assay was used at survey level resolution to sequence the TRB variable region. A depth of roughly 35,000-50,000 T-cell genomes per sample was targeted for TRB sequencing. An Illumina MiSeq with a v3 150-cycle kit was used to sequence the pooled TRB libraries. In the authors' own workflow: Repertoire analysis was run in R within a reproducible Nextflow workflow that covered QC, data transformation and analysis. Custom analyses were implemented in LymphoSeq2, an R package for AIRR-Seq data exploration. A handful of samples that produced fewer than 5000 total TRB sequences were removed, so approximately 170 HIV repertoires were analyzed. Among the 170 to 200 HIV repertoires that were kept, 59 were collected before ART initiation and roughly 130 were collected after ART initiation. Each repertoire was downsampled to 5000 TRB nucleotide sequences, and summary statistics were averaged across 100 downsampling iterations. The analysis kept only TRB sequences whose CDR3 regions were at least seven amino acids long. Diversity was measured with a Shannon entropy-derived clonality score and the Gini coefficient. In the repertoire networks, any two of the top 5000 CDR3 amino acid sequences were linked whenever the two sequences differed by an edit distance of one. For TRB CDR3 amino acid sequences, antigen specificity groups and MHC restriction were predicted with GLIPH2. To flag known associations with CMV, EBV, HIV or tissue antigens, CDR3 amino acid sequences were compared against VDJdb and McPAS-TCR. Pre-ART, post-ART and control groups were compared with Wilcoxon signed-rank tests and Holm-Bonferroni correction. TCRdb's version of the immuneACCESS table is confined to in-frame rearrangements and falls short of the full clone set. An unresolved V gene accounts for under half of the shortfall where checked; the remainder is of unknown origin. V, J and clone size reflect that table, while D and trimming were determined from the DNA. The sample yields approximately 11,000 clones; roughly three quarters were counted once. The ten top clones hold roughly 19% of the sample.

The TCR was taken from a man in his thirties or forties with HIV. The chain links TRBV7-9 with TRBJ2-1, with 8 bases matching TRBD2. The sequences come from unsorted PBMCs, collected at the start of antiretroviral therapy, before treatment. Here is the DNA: TGTGCCAGCATCTGGGGGACTAGGGGCCACAATGAGCAGTTCTTC. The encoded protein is CASIWGTRGHNEQFF.